These 20 T cell receptor beta chains originate from one sample sequenced in a study of shared clonotypes between healthy human individuals. Using immunoSEQ multiplex PCR, the repertoire was profiled, and TCRdb retains in-frame clones only, with some absent. This repertoire shows roughly 2 million clones, roughly 95% found once; its top ten account for 1% to 1.3%. Naive CD8 cells lacked CD45RO, underwent positive selection for CCR7 and left out terminally differentiated effector memory CD45RA+ cells. Material: naive CD8+ T cells sorted from blood. The source is a man between 18 and 29 years old in good health.

The chain links TRBV29-1 to TRBJ2-3; D could derive from TRBD1 or TRBD2 (5 bases each). V was clipped by 5 bases and J by 4 bases, with 22 bases between them. Per the germline V gene, CDR1 is SQVTM and CDR2 is ANQGSEA. The CDR3 has 16 amino acids. The CDR3 DNA reads TGCAGCGTTACGGATAGGGACCGCGGAATCCCAGATACGCAGTATTTT. This translates into CSVTDRDRGIPDTQYF.

The genes are TRBV5-1 and TRBJ2-7, with D perhaps matching TRBD1 (5 bases). The CDR3 is 13 residues long. From germline, CDR1 is SGHRS and CDR2 YFSETQ. V dropped 4 bases and J dropped 1 base, with 9 bases sitting between them. The CDR3: CASSATVSYEQYF. The CDR3 region has the DNA TGCGCCAGCAGCGCGACAGTGTCCTACGAGCAGTACTTC.

V and J are TRBV27 and TRBJ2-5, with 9 bases matching TRBD1. V shed 7 bases, J shed 5 bases, and the junction held 5 bases outside the gene matches. Germline V gene lookup returns CDR1 MNHEY and CDR2 SMNVEV (reference sequence). CDR3 length equals 13 residues. CDR3 loop: CASKQGAQETQYF. The CDR3 region has the DNA TGTGCCAGCAAACAGGGGGCGCAGGAGACCCAGTACTTC.

The CDR3 region has the DNA TGCGCCAGCAGTCCAGGGTCATGGTACGAGCAGTACTTC. Translating it yields CASSPGSWYEQYF. J is TRBJ2-7 and V is TRBV10-2, with D tentatively TRBD1 (5 bases). Germline V gives CDR1 WSHSY, CDR2 SAAADI. This CDR3 contains 13 residues. Trimming left V 5 bases short and J 4 bases short, with 12 bases between.

This sequence joins TRBV6-5 and TRBJ2-3; either TRBD1 or TRBD2 may supply D (5 bases each). CDR1 MNHEY and CDR2 SVGAGI come from the germline V gene. Trimming cost V 2 bases and J 6 bases, with 12 bases left between them. This CDR3 region has 14 residues. Here the CDR3 DNA reads TGTGCCAGCAGTTACGTTGGGGGTAGCGATACGCAGTATTTT. It translates to CASSYVGGSDTQYF.

The chain combines TRBV5-6 with TRBJ1-6; a weak D match, TRBD1 (6 bases). Germline values: CDR1 SGHDT, CDR2 YYEEEE. The CDR3 length is 14 residues. Trimming stripped 0 bases from V and 8 bases from J, with 9 bases between. CDR3 DNA sequence: TGTGCCAGCAGCTTGGCCGGGGGCGATTCACCCCTCCACTTT. This gives the protein CASSLAGGDSPLHF. Using reference TRBV5-6 and TRBJ1-6 for the parts outside the CDR3, the full variable domain is DAGVTQSPTHLIKTRGQQVTLRCSPKSGHDTVSWYQQALGQGPQFIFQYYEEEERQRGNFPDRFSGHQFPNYSSELNVNALLLGDSALYLCASSLAGGDSPLHFGNGTRLTVT.

A note on this clone: In the same sample, other DNA sequences code for this CDR3. The chain uses TRBV30 and TRBJ1-1, with no clear D. Looked up from germline, CDR1 is GTSNPN and CDR2 is SVGIG (reference sequence). V was shortened by 0 bases and J by 0 bases, with 5 bases between the two germline ends. The CDR3 runs 13 residues. CDR3 bases: TGTGCCTGGAGTGTGCTTCTGAACACTGAAGCTTTCTTT. Translation: CAWSVLLNTEAFF. Based on the CDR3 plus reference TRBV30 and TRBJ1-1, the full variable domain is SQTIHQWPATLVQPVGSPLSLECTVEGTSNPNLYWYRQAAGRGLQLLFYSVGIGQISSEVPQNLSASRPQDRQFILSSKKLLLSDSGFYLCAWSVLLNTEAFFGQGTRLTVV.

This clone was observed once. The V gene is TRBV9, the J gene TRBJ1-3, with TRBD1 matching over 12 bases. Germline trimming cut 3 bases from V and 3 bases from J; bases unmatched to any gene: 7. Germline CDR1 is SGDLS and CDR2 is YYNGEE. CDR3 size: 17 residues. The CDR3 bases are TGTGCCAGCAGCGCCGGGGGACAGGGGGCTTTTGGAAACACCATATATTTT. Protein product: CASSAGGQGAFGNTIYF. The variable domain in full, completed from reference TRBV9 and TRBJ1-3, reads DSGVTQTPKHLITATGQRVTLRCSPRSGDLSVYWYQQSLDQGLQFLIQYYNGEERAKGNILERFSAQQFPDLHSELNLSSLELGDSALYFCASSAGGQGAFGNTIYFGEGSWLTVV.

This clone was found once. J is TRBJ2-3 and V is TRBV11-2, with 7 bases that match TRBD2. The V gene end was trimmed by 1 base and the J gene end by 2 bases; junction bases not matched to a gene: 6. Germline CDR1 reads SGHAT; CDR2 reads FQNNGV. The CDR3 is 16 residues long. The DNA of the CDR3 is TGTGCCAGCAGCTTAGCGGGGCGGGAGCCCACAGATACGCAGTATTTT. This translates into CASSLAGREPTDTQYF.

The V gene is TRBV7-9, the J gene TRBJ1-6; D ambiguous. This CDR3 region has 14 residues. Germline values: CDR1 SEHNR, CDR2 FQNEAQ (reference sequence). Trimming removed 8 bases from V and 6 bases from J, with 14 bases in between. The CDR3 spells CASRSSAGNSPLHF. CDR3 in DNA: TGTGCCAGCCGTTCGAGCGCGGGTAATTCACCCCTCCACTTT.

The chain uses TRBV27 and TRBJ1-1; D is possibly TRBD1 (5 bases). This CDR3 is built from 13 residues. CDR1 MNHEY and CDR2 SMNVEV come from the germline V gene (reference sequence). Trimming took 3 bases from V and 3 from J, leaving 8 bases between them. The CDR3 region is CASSFSGYTEAFF. CDR3 sequence (DNA): TGTGCCAGCAGTTTTTCAGGGTACACTGAAGCTTTCTTT.

This clone was counted only a few times. The J gene is TRBJ1-2, the V gene TRBV18, with a tentative D call TRBD1 (5 bases). The CDR3 has 13 amino acids. Germline assignment: CDR1 KGHSH and CDR2 LQKENI. The germline V and J ends were trimmed by 2 bases and 2 bases, with 6 bases remaining between them. The CDR3 nucleotides are TGTGCCAGCTCACCATCAGGGAACTATGGCTACACCTTC. Residues: CASSPSGNYGYTF.

Notes on this clone: The sample holds other DNA sequences that translate to the same CDR3. The genes are TRBV7-9 and TRBJ2-2; no definite D call. CDR1 and CDR2 from the germline V gene are SEHNR and FQNEAQ (reference sequence). V lost 2 bases, J lost 3 bases, and 4 bases lay in between. The CDR3 totals 13 residues. The chain's CDR3 is CASSLSYTGELFF. DNA of the CDR3: TGTGCCAGCAGCTTAAGTTACACCGGGGAGCTGTTTTTT.

The V gene is TRBV15, the J gene TRBJ2-7; tentative D call: TRBD1 (5 bases). The V gene lost 1 base and the J gene lost 2 bases, with 12 bases spanning the gap. Germline values: CDR1 LNHNV, CDR2 YYDKDF (reference sequence). This CDR3 spans 15 amino acids. CDR3 sequence (DNA): TGTGCCACCAGCAGAGGGACACCACATACCTACGAGCAGTACTTC. Translated, it gives CATSRGTPHTYEQYF.

This clone was seen only once. The chain recombines TRBV29-1 with TRBJ1-2; tentative D call: TRBD1 (6 bases). Germline CDR1 is SQVTM and CDR2 is ANQGSEA. This CDR3 region has 14 residues. V gave up 4 bases and J gave up 2 bases, with 14 bases separating them. The CDR3 reads CSVVPRGQNYGYTF. CDR3 sequence (DNA): TGCAGCGTTGTACCAAGGGGACAAAACTATGGCTACACCTTC.

CDR3 DNA sequence: TGTGCCAGCAGCTTAGCGCAGTCAGCCTCCTATGGCTACACCTTC. It is translated as CASSLAQSASYGYTF. The V and J genes are TRBV7-6 and TRBJ1-2; D is ambiguous. Germline CDR1 is SGHVS and CDR2 is FNYEAQ. The CDR3 loop spans 15 amino acids. Trimming took off 0 bases at V and 4 bases at J, with 12 bases between the two ends. The complete variable domain, with remaining parts taken from reference TRBV7-6 and TRBJ1-2, reads GAGVSQSPRYKVTKRGQDVALRCDPISGHVSLYWYRQALGQGPEFLTYFNYEAQQDKSGLPNDRFSAERPEGSISTLTIQRTEQRDSAMYRCASSLAQSASYGYTFGSGTRLTVV.

The rearrangement joins TRBV6-5 to TRBJ1-2, with 7 bases lining up with TRBD1. Germline assignment: CDR1 MNHEY and CDR2 SVGAGI. After removal of 6 bases from V and 2 bases from J, the junction contained 3 bases not matched to a gene. This CDR3 is 13 amino acids long. The CDR3 DNA is TGTGCCAGCAGCATACAGGGGAACTATGGCTACACCTTC. Translating gives CASSIQGNYGYTF.

The chain couples TRBV9 to TRBJ2-5; D is perhaps TRBD2 (7 bases). CDR1 SGDLS and CDR2 YYNGEE come from the germline V gene. V was trimmed by 4 bases and J by 5 bases, leaving 18 bases between them. This CDR3 comprises 15 residues. The CDR3 loop is CASSPQGGGEETQYF. CDR3 coding DNA: TGTGCCAGCAGCCCCCAGGGAGGGGGAGAGGAGACCCAGTACTTC.

A remark on this clone: One end of the junction varies from germline; a read error may be responsible. The J gene is TRBJ2-5, the V gene TRBV7-7; D call uncertain. Per germline, CDR1 SSHAT and CDR2 FNYEAQ (reference sequence). CDR3 length: 14 amino acids. CDR3: CASSLAYGQETQYF. In DNA form, the CDR3 reads TGTGCTAGCAGCTTAGCTTACGGGCAAGAGACCCAGTACTTC.

Comment on this clone: The sample contains more than one DNA sequence encoding this CDR3. For the CDR3, the DNA is TGTGCCAGCAGTTTATCAGGGGGGAGCTACGAGCAGTACTTC. Encoded protein: CASSLSGGSYEQYF. The chain employs TRBV27 and TRBJ2-7; D tentatively reads TRBD1 or TRBD2 (6 bases each). This CDR3 has 14 amino acids. V lost 0 bases and J lost 3, with 9 bases in between. Germline V gives CDR1 MNHEY, CDR2 SMNVEV (reference sequence).